The 5 T cell receptor beta chains below all came from one sample that was sequenced in a study of radiation and T cells in renal cell carcinoma. As to time point: blood 4 weeks post-SBRT, at nephrectomy. Indicated treatment: 15 Gy SBRT to primary tumor, nephrectomy 4 weeks later. Generated by immunoSEQ multiplex PCR, the TCRdb table keeps only in-frame clones and is missing some. The repertoire holds about 43,000 clones, with roughly 85% as singletons. The material was blood, obtained from a patient whose treatment included radiotherapy and nephrectomy. The receptors here all came from a woman between 65 and 79 years old with renal cell carcinoma.

V and J are TRBV4-1 and TRBJ2-7; tentatively, D is TRBD2 (6 bases). CDR3 length: 17 amino acids. Germline lookup yields CDR1 MGHRA and CDR2 YSYEKL. V lost 0 bases and J 3 bases, leaving 18 bases between the germline ends. The CDR3 loop is CASSQEVAIGGIYEQYF. The CDR3 nucleotides are TGCGCCAGCAGCCAAGAAGTCGCTATCGGGGGAATCTACGAGCAGTACTTC.

V usage is TRBV27 and J usage is TRBJ2-7, with 7 bases lining up with TRBD1. This CDR3 has 15 amino acids. Germline V gene data show CDR1 as MNHEY and CDR2 as SMNVEV (reference sequence). The ends lost 4 bases at V and 6 bases at J; junction bases unmatched: 12. The CDR3 here is CASSSQTDRAGEQYF. CDR3 in DNA: TGTGCCAGCAGTTCACAAACAGACAGGGCTGGCGAGCAGTACTTC.

This rearrangement joins TRBV23-1 to TRBJ2-7, with no clear D. TRBV23-1 is an open reading frame whose function is uncertain. Trimming shortened V by 0 bases and J by 3 bases, and 9 bases separated the two germline ends. The CDR3 runs to 14 residues. The CDR3: CASSQSYGYYEQYF. For the CDR3, the DNA is TGCGCCAGCAGTCAATCGTACGGCTACTACGAGCAGTACTTC.

The V gene is TRBV6-5, the J gene TRBJ1-1, with no clear D. Germline-derived CDR1 and CDR2 are MNHEY and SVGAGI. The CDR3 loop spans 13 amino acids. V shed 4 bases and J shed 5 bases, with 11 bases lying between them. In DNA, the CDR3 is TGTGCCAGCAGTTTCCCAGGCAATACTGAAGCTTTCTTT. Translated: CASSFPGNTEAFF.

V and J are TRBV19 and TRBJ1-5; tentatively, D is TRBD1 (5 bases). The CDR3 is 13 residues long. V gave up 3 bases and J gave up 7 bases, with 10 bases separating them. CDR1 is LNHDA and CDR2 is SQIVND in the germline V gene (reference sequence). The CDR3 DNA is TGTGCCAGTAGTATCCAGGGTAGCCAGCCCCAGCATTTT. It encodes CASSIQGSQPQHF.